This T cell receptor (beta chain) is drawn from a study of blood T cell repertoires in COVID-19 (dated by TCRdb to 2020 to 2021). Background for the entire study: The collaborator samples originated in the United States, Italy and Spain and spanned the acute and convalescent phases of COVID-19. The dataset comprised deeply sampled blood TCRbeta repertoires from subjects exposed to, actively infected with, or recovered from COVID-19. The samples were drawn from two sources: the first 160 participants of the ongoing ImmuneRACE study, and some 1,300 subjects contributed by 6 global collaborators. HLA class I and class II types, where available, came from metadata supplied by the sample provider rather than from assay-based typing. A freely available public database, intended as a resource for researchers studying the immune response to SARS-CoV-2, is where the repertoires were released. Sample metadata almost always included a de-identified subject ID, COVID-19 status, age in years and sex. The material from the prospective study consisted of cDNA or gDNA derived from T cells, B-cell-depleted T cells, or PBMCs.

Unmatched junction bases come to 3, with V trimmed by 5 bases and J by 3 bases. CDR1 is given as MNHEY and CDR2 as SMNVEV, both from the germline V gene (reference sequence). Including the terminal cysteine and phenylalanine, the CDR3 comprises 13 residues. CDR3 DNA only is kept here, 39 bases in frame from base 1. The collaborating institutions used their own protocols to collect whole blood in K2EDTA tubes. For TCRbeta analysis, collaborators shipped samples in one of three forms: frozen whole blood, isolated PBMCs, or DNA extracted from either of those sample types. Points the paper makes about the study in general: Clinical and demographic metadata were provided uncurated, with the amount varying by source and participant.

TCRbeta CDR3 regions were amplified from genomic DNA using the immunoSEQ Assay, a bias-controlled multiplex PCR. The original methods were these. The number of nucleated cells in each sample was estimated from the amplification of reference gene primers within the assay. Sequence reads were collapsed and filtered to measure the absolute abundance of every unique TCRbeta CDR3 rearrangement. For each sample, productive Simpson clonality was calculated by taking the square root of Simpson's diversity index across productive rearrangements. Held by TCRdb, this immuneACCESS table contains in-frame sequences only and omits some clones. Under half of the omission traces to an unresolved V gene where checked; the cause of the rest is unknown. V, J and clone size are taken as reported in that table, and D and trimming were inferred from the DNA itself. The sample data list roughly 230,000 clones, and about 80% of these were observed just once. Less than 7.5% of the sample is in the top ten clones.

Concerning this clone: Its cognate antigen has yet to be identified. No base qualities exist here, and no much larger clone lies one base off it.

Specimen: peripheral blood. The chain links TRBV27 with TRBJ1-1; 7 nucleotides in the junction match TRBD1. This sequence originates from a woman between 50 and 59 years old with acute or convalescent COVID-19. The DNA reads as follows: TGTGCCAGCAGTCGCAGGGGGGACACTGAAGCTTTCTTT. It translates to CASSRRGDTEAFF.